The 9 T cell receptor beta chains in this list originate from one sample, sequenced in a study of cytomegalovirus exposure and HLA in healthy donors. 60 Vbeta and 13 Jbeta primers were used in PCR. The table came from immunoSEQ multiplex PCR; TCRdb's copy has only in-frame clones and leaves some out. The data show roughly 190,000 clones, approximately 70% seen once. Material for sequencing was PBMCs. Source of these receptors: a woman aged 30 to 39 in good health and CMV-seropositive.

The chain links TRBV7-9 to TRBJ2-5; D may be TRBD1 (6 bases). This CDR3 region has 13 residues. The germline V and J ends were trimmed by 5 bases and 3 bases, with 10 bases remaining between them. Germline lookup yields CDR1 SEHNR and CDR2 FQNEAQ (reference sequence). CDR3 nucleotides: TGTGCCAGCAGCACGAGACAGGAAGAGACCCAGTACTTC. Translated: CASSTRQEETQYF.

J is TRBJ2-6 and V is TRBV28; tentatively, D is TRBD2 (5 bases). The V end was cut by 5 bases, the J end by 0 bases, with 11 bases between. The CDR3 contains 16 residues. Germline-derived CDR1 and CDR2 are MDHEN and SYDVKM. The CDR3 DNA sequence: TGTGCCAGCAGTCCCCACCGGGGCTCTGGGGCCAACGTCCTGACTTTC. It encodes CASSPHRGSGANVLTF.

V is TRBV2 and J is TRBJ2-3; TRBD2 is a possible D gene (6 bases). The CDR3 runs 12 residues. Looked up from germline, CDR1 is SNHLY and CDR2 is FYNNEI. V was pared by 11 bases and J by 2 bases, with 11 bases between. The CDR3 DNA reads as TGTGCCGGCCGGGACTTCACAGATACGCAGTATTTT. Translating gives CAGRDFTDTQYF. Drawing the rest from reference TRBV2 and TRBJ2-3, the complete variable domain is EPEVTQTPSHQVTQMGQEVILRCVPISNHLYFYWYRQILGQKVEFLVSFYNNEISEKSEIFDDQFSVERPDGSNFTLKIRSTKLEDSAMYFCAGRDFTDTQYFGPGTRLTVL.

The chain uses TRBV5-6 and TRBJ2-5; no reliable D call. The DNA end is more similar to TRBJ2-7, so the J call may be wrong. In germline, CDR1 is SGHDT, CDR2 YYEEEE. The CDR3 spans 13 residues. The CDR3 DNA reads as TGTGCCAGCAGTTTGACTTACTCCTACGAGCAGTACTTC. As protein: CASSLTYSYEQYF.

This clone was recorded a few times. J is TRBJ2-6 and V is TRBV5-1, with a possible D match to TRBD2 (5 bases). V was cut by 2 bases and J by 1 base, with 7 bases left in between. The CDR3 covers 15 residues. Germline values: CDR1 SGHRS, CDR2 YFSETQ. The CDR3 region is CASSFRGSGANVLTF. In nucleotides, the CDR3 is TGCGCCAGCAGCTTTCGGGGATCTGGGGCCAACGTCCTGACTTTC.

The chain employs TRBV25-1 and TRBJ1-1; D is possibly TRBD1 (6 bases). The CDR3 sequence is 12 residues long. CDR1 and CDR2 (germline): MGHDK, SYGVNS. V was cut by 6 bases and J by 6 bases, with 11 bases left in between. This CDR3 is CASRGGLAEAFF. In DNA form, the CDR3 reads TGTGCCAGCAGGGGGGGGCTGGCTGAAGCTTTCTTT.

The chain employs TRBV11-2 and TRBJ2-5; D perhaps matches TRBD2 (6 bases). The length of the CDR3 is 17 residues. V was shortened by 0 bases and J by 1 base, with 15 bases between the two germline ends. Looked up from germline, CDR1 is SGHAT and CDR2 is FQNNGV. CDR3 region: CASSLDMREWAQETQYF. The CDR3 DNA follows: TGTGCCAGCAGCTTAGATATGCGGGAATGGGCCCAAGAGACCCAGTACTTC.

This rearrangement joins TRBV28 to TRBJ2-6, with TRBD1 matching 10 bases. The CDR3 is 17 amino acids. The V segment lost 6 bases and the J segment 2 bases; nucleotides outside the gene matches: 7. CDR1 is MDHEN and CDR2 is SYDVKM in the germline V gene. The CDR3 coding sequence is TGTGCCAGCAGCCCGGGACAGGGGACGGCTGGGGCCAACGTCCTGACTTTC. As protein: CASSPGQGTAGANVLTF.

This clone was detected only a few times. This chain connects TRBV7-6 to TRBJ2-6; D possibly corresponds to TRBD2 (5 bases). CDR3 length: 15 amino acids. The germline gives CDR1 SGHVS, CDR2 FNYEAQ. The V end was cut by 5 bases, the J end by 4 bases, with 12 bases between. CDR3 sequence (DNA): TGTGCCAGCAGCCGGACGGAGGCGGGGGCCAACGTCCTGACTTTC. It encodes CASSRTEAGANVLTF.